These T cell receptor beta chains were read from a single sample in a study of T cell responses to AZD1222 COVID-19 vaccine. Profiling relied on immunoSEQ multiplex PCR, and the TCRdb table lists in-frame clones only, not all of them. The data contain about 110,000 clones, roughly 87% of them seen just once; the ten biggest clones take up about 2.5%. Sample: peripheral blood, taken 28 days after the second AZD1222 dose. These receptors originate from an adult who received the AZD1222 COVID-19 vaccine. CDR3s include the opening cysteine and the closing phenylalanine or tryptophan.

V gene	J gene	CDR3 protein
TRBV28	TRBJ1-2	CASRFGGRIDYGYTF
TRBV12-3/TRBV12-4	TRBJ1-1	CASSLIGTEAFF
TRBV7-2	TRBJ2-1	CASPRGAGSYNEQFF
TRBV5-8	TRBJ2-3	CASSLRDTDTQYF
TRBV7-2	TRBJ1-1	CASSLTAMNTEAFF
TRBV27	TRBJ2-1	CASSPLLPSTYNEQFF
TRBV19	TRBJ2-1	CASSPTSGGGPNEQFF
TRBV19	TRBJ1-2	CASRWAYGYTF
TRBV21-1	TRBJ1-5	CASSKLDLYGQPQHF
TRBV27	TRBJ2-5	CASITGTGRVETQYF
TRBV19	TRBJ1-2	CASSQHLRDGYTF
TRBV7-7	TRBJ1-1	CASSRDINTEAFF
TRBV27	TRBJ2-1	CASSNAGPYNEQFF
TRBV6-2/TRBV6-3	TRBJ1-1	CASSSFPVNRGTEAFF
TRBV28	TRBJ1-5	CASSPTGISNQPQHF
TRBV27	TRBJ2-1	CASSPLVPFNNEQFF
TRBV4-1	TRBJ2-7	CASRPDRGRSYEQYF
TRBV2	TRBJ2-3	CASTLQGGAGDTQYF
TRBV6-5	TRBJ2-7	CASSNYRDGVRHF
TRBV15	TRBJ2-4	CATSSGQGLAKNIQYF
TRBV7-7	TRBJ2-7	CASSPGTPNTYEQYF
TRBV7-3	TRBJ1-3	CASSFGSTGGPGNTIYF
TRBV2	TRBJ2-2	CASSEVGGEIELFF